The 31 T cell receptor beta chains in this list originate from one sample, sequenced in a study of OX40 agonist ivuxolimab in advanced cancers. Data came from immunoSEQ multiplex PCR; TCRdb stores just in-frame clones and leaves some out. The table shows approximately 50,000 clones, with 75% to 90% occurring only once. The specimen was CD4+ or CD8+ T cells sorted from blood, collected in a trial of the OX40 agonist ivuxolimab. The receptors were gathered from an adult with an advanced solid tumor such as melanoma, head and neck, liver or kidney cancer.

The genes are TRBV6-1 and TRBJ1-4; D ambiguous. The CDR3 contains 14 residues. The V gene lost 4 bases and the J gene lost 8 bases, with 14 bases spanning the gap. The germline V gene encodes CDR1 MNHNS and CDR2 SASEGT. For the CDR3, the DNA is TGTGCCAGCAGTGTCGTCCGGGGTCGGGAAAAACTGTTTTTT. Its protein is CASSVVRGREKLFF.

This clone occurred a few times. This chain connects TRBV5-6 to TRBJ2-4; tentative D call: TRBD2 (5 bases). Deletions cut 2 bases from V and 8 bases from J, with 8 bases between. CDR1 is SGHDT and CDR2 is YYEEEE in the germline V gene. This CDR3 has 12 residues. CDR3 residues: CASSLLGDIQYF. CDR3 bases: TGTGCCAGCAGCTTACTAGGAGACATTCAGTACTTC.

The table lists this clone with a few counts. The rearrangement joins TRBV10-2 to TRBJ1-1, with 7 positions matching TRBD1. The CDR3 sequence is 14 residues long. V shed 8 bases and J 1 base; nucleotides not matched to a gene: 7. Looked up from germline, CDR1 is WSHSY and CDR2 is SAAADI. The CDR3 region is CASYSDRKNTEAFF. CDR3 DNA sequence: TGCGCCAGCTATTCGGACAGGAAGAACACTGAAGCTTTCTTT.

The gene calls are TRBV2 and TRBJ2-4; perhaps TRBD1 as D (6 bases). Germline V gives CDR1 SNHLY, CDR2 FYNNEI. Trimming took off 7 bases at V and 3 bases at J, with 10 bases between the two ends. The CDR3 runs to 13 residues. CDR3 region: CASTIGGKNIQYF. The CDR3 bases are TGTGCCAGCACCATAGGGGGCAAAAACATTCAGTACTTC.

The count of this clone is one. The chain couples TRBV5-1 to TRBJ2-5; no reliable D call. The J call is uncertain, as TRBJ2-7 better fits the DNA end. Germline V gene data show CDR1 as SGHRS and CDR2 as YFSETQ. The CDR3 sequence is 13 residues long. In nucleotides, the CDR3 is TGCGCCAGCGGGAATACGGATTCCTACGAGCAGTACTTC. This encodes CASGNTDSYEQYF.

The gene calls are TRBV18 and TRBJ2-7; 8 bases line up with TRBD1. CDR3 size: 17 residues. With V trimmed by 6 bases and J by 6 bases, 19 bases remained unmatched. The germline V gene has CDR1 KGHSH and CDR2 LQKENI. This CDR3 reads CASSPVSRTGSRFEQYF. CDR3 nucleotide sequence: TGTGCCAGCTCCCCCGTGTCTCGGACAGGGTCTCGCTTCGAGCAGTACTTC.

The chain combines TRBV28 with TRBJ2-7; TRBD2 aligns across 15 bases. J was trimmed by 3 bases and V by 6 bases; bases with no gene match: 6. The CDR3 consists of 16 residues. Germline V gene lookup returns CDR1 MDHEN and CDR2 SYDVKM. CDR3 DNA sequence: TGTGCCAGCAGCCCTGGACTAGCGGGAGGGTTCTACGAGCAGTACTTC. As protein: CASSPGLAGGFYEQYF.

This clone was observed a single time. The rearrangement joins TRBV5-1 to TRBJ2-7; D possibly corresponds to TRBD2 (5 bases). Per the germline V gene, CDR1 is SGHRS and CDR2 is YFSETQ. V dropped 1 base and J dropped 1 base, with 12 bases sitting between them. This CDR3 comprises 15 residues. The CDR3 sequence is CASSLSGSGSYEQYF. CDR3 bases: TGCGCCAGCAGCTTGAGTGGGAGCGGTTCCTACGAGCAGTACTTC.

The chain combines TRBV9 with TRBJ2-1; 7 nucleotides match TRBD2. CDR1 is SGDLS and CDR2 is YYNGEE in the germline V gene. With 6 bases clipped from V and 2 bases from J, the junction kept 8 bases outside the gene matches. There are 15 residues in the CDR3. The CDR3 sequence: CASTALGTTYNEQFF. The CDR3, as DNA: TGTGCCAGCACAGCTCTAGGGACTACCTACAATGAGCAGTTCTTC.

The V and J genes are TRBV28 and TRBJ2-3; D is perhaps TRBD2 (5 bases). The CDR3 is 14 amino acids. V lost 3 bases, J lost 2 bases, and 9 bases lay in between. Per the germline V gene, CDR1 is MDHEN and CDR2 is SYDVKM. This chain's CDR3 is CASSFSAPTDTQYF. The CDR3 DNA reads TGTGCCAGCAGTTTTAGCGCCCCCACAGATACGCAGTATTTT.

The table lists this clone with a few counts. V usage is TRBV9 and J usage is TRBJ2-5; possibly TRBD1 for D (5 bases). CDR3 size: 13 residues. V dropped 6 bases and J dropped 3 bases, with 12 bases sitting between them. Germline-derived CDR1 and CDR2 are SGDLS and YYNGEE. The CDR3 sequence is CASKFETEETQYF. The CDR3 DNA reads TGTGCCAGCAAATTCGAGACAGAAGAGACCCAGTACTTC.

This clone has a handful of counts. The V gene is TRBV28, the J gene TRBJ1-2; TRBD1 matches 8 bases. Unmatched junction bases numbered 1, after V lost 1 base and J lost 3 bases. The CDR3 is 14 residues long. Looked up from germline, CDR1 is MDHEN and CDR2 is SYDVKM. CDR3 nucleotides: TGTGCCAGCAGTTTATCAGGGGGCGACTATGGCTACACCTTC. This codes for CASSLSGGDYGYTF.

The CDR3 DNA follows: TGTGCCAGCATCTTGTCGGGCAGGGCTAATCAGCCCCAGCATTTT. As protein: CASILSGRANQPQHF. The chain recombines TRBV6-1 with TRBJ1-5, with a possible D match to TRBD1 (5 bases). CDR3 length: 15 amino acids. V lost 7 bases and J lost 4, with 17 bases in between. The V gene's germline CDR1 is MNHNS and CDR2 SASEGT.

The V gene is TRBV28, the J gene TRBJ2-3, with D perhaps being TRBD1 or TRBD2 (6 bases each). Germline lookup yields CDR1 MDHEN and CDR2 SYDVKM. V gave up 6 bases and J gave up 2 bases, with 18 bases separating them. This CDR3 region has 16 residues. The CDR3 nucleotides read TGTGCCAGCAGCCCGAGGGGGGTGGAACTCACAGATACGCAGTATTTT. This encodes CASSPRGVELTDTQYF.

This sequence joins TRBV7-9 and TRBJ2-5; 10 nucleotides match TRBD2. V shed 5 bases, J shed 2 bases, and the junction held 11 bases outside the gene matches. CDR3 size: 17 residues. Germline assignment: CDR1 SEHNR and CDR2 FQNEAQ (reference sequence). The CDR3 here is CASSKGLAGVRQETQYF. CDR3 coding DNA: TGTGCCAGCAGCAAAGGGCTAGCGGGAGTAAGGCAAGAGACCCAGTACTTC. Filled out from reference TRBV7-9 and TRBJ2-5, the complete variable domain reads DTGVSQNPRHKITKRGQNVTFRCDPISEHNRLYWYRQTLGQGPEFLTYFQNEAQLEKSRLLSDRFSAERPKGSFSTLEIQRTEQGDSAMYLCASSKGLAGVRQETQYFGPGTRLLVL.

The rearrangement joins TRBV25-1 to TRBJ1-1; tentative D call: TRBD1 (5 bases). V was pared by 4 bases and J by 2 bases, with 11 bases between. In germline, CDR1 is MGHDK, CDR2 SYGVNS. The CDR3 runs 14 residues. The CDR3 loop reads CASSVAGSNTEAFF. CDR3 nucleotides: TGTGCCAGCAGTGTCGCAGGGTCTAACACTGAAGCTTTCTTT. Drawing the rest from reference TRBV25-1 and TRBJ1-1, the complete variable domain is EADIYQTPRYLVIGTGKKITLECSQTMGHDKMYWYQQDPGMELHLIHYSYGVNSTEKGDLSSESTVSRIRTEHFPLTLESARPSHTSQYLCASSVAGSNTEAFFGQGTRLTVV.

This chain joins TRBV6-1 and TRBJ2-1; D call uncertain. Trimming took off 6 bases at V and 2 bases at J, with 14 bases between the two ends. This CDR3 comprises 15 residues. Germline-derived CDR1 and CDR2 are MNHNS and SASEGT. CDR3 nucleotides: TGTGCCAGCAGCCCCAGGCAGTCCCCCTACAATGAGCAGTTCTTC. Translated, it gives CASSPRQSPYNEQFF.

This chain uses TRBV19 with TRBJ2-1; 8 bases are shared with TRBD1. The CDR3 is made up of 12 amino acids. With V trimmed by 7 bases and J by 8 bases, 4 bases remained unmatched. Germline CDR1 reads LNHDA; CDR2 reads SQIVND (reference sequence). The CDR3 loop is CASIDRGYEQFF. The DNA of the CDR3 is TGTGCCAGTATTGACAGGGGCTATGAGCAGTTCTTC.

This chain uses TRBV27 with TRBJ1-5, with unresolved D. CDR3 length: 14 amino acids. The germline V and J ends were trimmed by 5 bases and 5 bases, with 13 bases remaining between them. Germline CDR1 reads MNHEY; CDR2 reads SMNVEV (reference sequence). CDR3 region: CASSPAEVDQPQHF. In DNA, the CDR3 is TGTGCCAGCAGTCCCGCAGAGGTGGATCAGCCCCAGCATTTT.

A single count supports this clone. The chain carries TRBV7-9 and TRBJ2-2, with 7 bases identical to TRBD2. Germline values: CDR1 SEHNR, CDR2 FQNEAQ (reference sequence). V shed 6 bases, J shed 0 bases, and the junction held 4 bases outside the gene matches. This CDR3 comprises 15 residues. The CDR3: CASRSGLTNTGELFF. CDR3 DNA sequence: TGTGCCAGCAGGTCGGGACTAACGAACACCGGGGAGCTGTTTTTT.

The rearrangement links TRBV4-1 to TRBJ2-1; D is perhaps TRBD1 (5 bases). Per germline, CDR1 MGHRA and CDR2 YSYEKL. Trimming shortened V by 4 bases and J by 0 bases, and 13 bases separated the two germline ends. This CDR3 comprises 16 residues. The CDR3 DNA reads as TGCGCCAGCAGCCCGCGAACAGGCAGCTCCTACAATGAGCAGTTCTTC. Its protein is CASSPRTGSSYNEQFF.

The chain uses TRBV19 and TRBJ1-2; 10 nucleotides align to TRBD1. V lost 7 bases to trimming and J lost 4 bases; unmatched junction nucleotides: 9. The germline V gene encodes CDR1 LNHDA and CDR2 SQIVND (reference sequence). This CDR3 spans 15 amino acids. The CDR3 coding sequence is TGTGCCAGTAACCCTGCGGGACAGGGGACCTATGGCTACACCTTC. Amino acids: CASNPAGQGTYGYTF.

This clone was seen a single time. The chain joins TRBV7-9 to TRBJ2-1; 11 bases align to TRBD2. The CDR3 consists of 16 residues. The germline V gene encodes CDR1 SEHNR and CDR2 FQNEAQ (reference sequence). Trimming at V came to 4 bases and at J to 8 bases, leaving 10 bases not matched to a gene. The CDR3 loop reads CASSSDTSGSMHEQFF. The CDR3 DNA sequence: TGTGCCAGCAGCTCGGACACTAGCGGGAGCATGCATGAGCAGTTCTTC.

V usage is TRBV14 and J usage is TRBJ1-2; D is undetermined. This CDR3 has 15 amino acids. Germline CDR1 reads SGHDN; CDR2 reads FVKESK. Trimming removed 0 bases at V and 5 bases at J, with 13 bases between. This chain's CDR3 is CASSQEIPTRYGYTF. The CDR3 DNA is TGTGCCAGCAGCCAAGAGATCCCGACCCGTTATGGCTACACCTTC.

This rearrangement joins TRBV7-9 to TRBJ2-7; TRBD2 agrees at 9 bases. The CDR3 runs 16 residues. J gave up 4 bases and V 1 base, and 8 bases lay outside the gene matches. CDR1 and CDR2 (germline): SEHNR, FQNEAQ (reference sequence). The CDR3 DNA reads as TGTGCCAGCAGCTTAGGGTCTCTGGGACTAGCTTACGAGCAGTACTTC. Translated: CASSLGSLGLAYEQYF.

The table lists this clone with a few counts. The genes are TRBV2 and TRBJ1-2, with no clear D. Between the trimmed V and J ends, which lost 8 bases and 5 bases, there was a span of 12 bases. Germline V CDR1 and CDR2: SNHLY, FYNNEI. The length of the CDR3 is 12 residues. The CDR3: CASSPRRYGYTF. The DNA for the CDR3 is TGTGCCAGCTCCCCGCGGCGTTATGGCTACACCTTC.

This clone was seen a handful of times. The CDR3 loop reads CASSSQSSGNTIYF. The CDR3, as DNA: TGTGCCAGCAGCTCACAGAGCTCTGGAAACACCATATATTTT. The genes are TRBV7-6 and TRBJ1-3; no firm D call. Looked up from germline, CDR1 is SGHVS and CDR2 is FNYEAQ. The length of the CDR3 is 14 residues. The V end lost 4 bases, the J end lost 0 bases, and 7 bases lay between the germline ends. Complete variable domain (other parts from reference TRBV7-6 and TRBJ1-3): GAGVSQSPRYKVTKRGQDVALRCDPISGHVSLYWYRQALGQGPEFLTYFNYEAQQDKSGLPNDRFSAERPEGSISTLTIQRTEQRDSAMYRCASSSQSSGNTIYFGEGSWLTVV.

The chain combines TRBV5-1 with TRBJ1-1, with D perhaps matching TRBD1 (6 bases). The ends were cut back, 4 bases at V and 0 bases at J, with 13 bases in the middle. Per germline, CDR1 SGHRS and CDR2 YFSETQ. This CDR3 has 15 amino acids. CDR3 in amino acids: CASSPRTALNTEAFF. CDR3 coding DNA: TGCGCCAGCAGCCCCCGGACAGCTTTGAACACTGAAGCTTTCTTT.

CDR3 DNA sequence: TGTGCCAGCAGCTTTGTGACAAACGAGCAGTACTTC. This translates into CASSFVTNEQYF. The rearrangement links TRBV11-3 to TRBJ2-7, with no clear D. CDR3 length: 12 residues. Trimming pared 3 bases from V and 5 bases from J, leaving 8 bases between. Germline V gene data show CDR1 as SGHNT and CDR2 as YENEEA.

The chain is built from TRBV19 and TRBJ1-2; 8 nucleotides match TRBD1. The CDR3 consists of 12 residues. The germline V gene has CDR1 LNHDA and CDR2 SQIVND (reference sequence). With 9 bases clipped from V and 4 bases from J, the junction kept 4 bases outside the gene matches. Here the CDR3 DNA reads TGTGCCAGCAGGGGGCCTTCCTATGGCTACACCTTC. Amino acid sequence: CASRGPSYGYTF.

The chain has TRBV5-8 and TRBJ2-3; D may be TRBD1 (6 bases). CDR1 is SGHTS and CDR2 is YDEGEE in the germline V gene. V dropped 0 bases and J dropped 1 base, with 9 bases sitting between them. The CDR3 totals 15 residues. This CDR3 reads CASSLGGPGTDTQYF. DNA of the CDR3: TGTGCCAGCAGCTTGGGGGGGCCAGGCACAGATACGCAGTATTTT.